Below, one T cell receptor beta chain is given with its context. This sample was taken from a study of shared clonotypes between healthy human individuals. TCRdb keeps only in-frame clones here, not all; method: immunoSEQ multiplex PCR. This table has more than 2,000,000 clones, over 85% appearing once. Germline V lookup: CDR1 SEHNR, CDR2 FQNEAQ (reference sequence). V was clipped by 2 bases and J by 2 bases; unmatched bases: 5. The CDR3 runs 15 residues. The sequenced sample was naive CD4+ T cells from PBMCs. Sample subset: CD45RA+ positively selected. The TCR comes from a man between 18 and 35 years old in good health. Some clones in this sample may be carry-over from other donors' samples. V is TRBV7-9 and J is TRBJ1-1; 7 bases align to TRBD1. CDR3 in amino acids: CASSLSGQINTEAFF. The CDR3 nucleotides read TGTGCCAGCAGCTTATCGGGACAGATTAACACTGAAGCTTTCTTT.